The 25 T cell receptor beta chains listed next were all sequenced from one sample in a study of technical replicates of blood from a handful of donors. Produced via immunoSEQ multiplex PCR; TCRdb's table is partial and in-frame only. The sample includes tens of thousands of clones, about 95% seen only once; the top ten take roughly 0.25%. Sequences were obtained from T cells isolated from PBMCs. All receptors come from a human donor in good health.

V gene TRBV30 combines with J gene TRBJ1-1, with a possible D match to TRBD1 (6 bases). In germline, CDR1 is GTSNPN, CDR2 SVGIG (reference sequence). This CDR3 region has 14 residues. V was clipped by 2 bases and J by 2 bases, with 12 bases between them. CDR3 nucleotides: TGTGCCTGGAGTTCCACAGGGCCTAACACTGAAGCTTTCTTT. Translation: CAWSSTGPNTEAFF.

J is TRBJ1-1 and V is TRBV19; TRBD1 might be the D (5 bases). V was clipped by 3 bases and J by 5 bases, with 13 bases between them. Germline-derived CDR1 and CDR2 are LNHDA and SQIVND (reference sequence). The CDR3 loop spans 14 amino acids. The CDR3 spells CASSMGGDRTEAFF. CDR3 coding DNA: TGTGCCAGTAGTATGGGGGGAGATAGGACTGAAGCTTTCTTT.

The V and J genes are TRBV27 and TRBJ1-5; 11 bases match TRBD1. Germline CDR1 reads MNHEY; CDR2 reads SMNVEV (reference sequence). V shed 5 bases and J 4 bases; nucleotides not matched to a gene: 4. CDR3 size: 15 residues. CDR3 DNA: TGTGCCAGCAGTCTCGGGACAGGGGGTAATCAGCCCCAGCATTTT. It specifies CASSLGTGGNQPQHF.

The V call is TRBV28, the J call TRBJ1-5, with TRBD1 matching 9 bases. CDR3 length: 13 amino acids. Trimming at V came to 8 bases and at J to 4 bases, leaving 3 bases not matched to a gene. The V gene's germline CDR1 is MDHEN and CDR2 SYDVKM. The CDR3 protein is CASETGGNQPQHF. Here the CDR3 DNA reads TGTGCCAGCGAGACAGGGGGAAATCAGCCCCAGCATTTT.

The V gene is TRBV5-1, the J gene TRBJ2-7; the match to TRBD1 covers 9 bases. With 5 bases clipped from V and 7 bases from J, the junction kept 7 bases outside the gene matches. Germline CDR1 and CDR2: SGHRS and YFSETQ. The CDR3 is 13 residues long. The CDR3 loop reads CASRQGTGSEQYF. The CDR3 DNA reads as TGCGCCAGCAGGCAAGGGACAGGGAGTGAGCAGTACTTC.

The chain combines TRBV14 with TRBJ2-7; 8 positions agree with TRBD2. The CDR3 totals 15 residues. Per the germline V gene, CDR1 is SGHDN and CDR2 is FVKESK. Trimming removed 4 bases from V and 0 bases from J; junction bases left unmatched: 5. The CDR3 sequence is CASSLGAGGSYEQYF. The CDR3 DNA sequence: TGTGCCAGCAGCCTGGGGGCGGGAGGCTCCTACGAGCAGTACTTC. The full variable domain, completed using reference TRBV14 and TRBJ2-7, is EAGVTQFPSHSVIEKGQTVTLRCDPISGHDNLYWYRRVMGKEIKFLLHFVKESKQDESGMPNNRFLAERTGGTYSTLKVQPAELEDSGVYFCASSLGAGGSYEQYFGPGTRLTVT.

The sample holds one count of this clone. The chain is built from TRBV5-6 and TRBJ2-5, with a tentative D call TRBD1 (6 bases). Per germline, CDR1 SGHDT and CDR2 YYEEEE. There are 14 residues in the CDR3. Trimming cost V 5 bases and J 3 bases, with 14 bases left between them. The CDR3 DNA is TGTGCCAGCAGTCGCACAGGGTTAAAAGAGACCCAGTACTTC. This encodes CASSRTGLKETQYF. Based on the CDR3 plus reference TRBV5-6 and TRBJ2-5, the full variable domain is DAGVTQSPTHLIKTRGQQVTLRCSPKSGHDTVSWYQQALGQGPQFIFQYYEEEERQRGNFPDRFSGHQFPNYSSELNVNALLLGDSALYLCASSRTGLKETQYFGPGTRLLVL.

V and J are TRBV2 and TRBJ1-5; D unclear. Trimming took 4 bases from V and 1 from J, leaving 8 bases between them. Germline V gives CDR1 SNHLY, CDR2 FYNNEI. The CDR3 loop spans 14 amino acids. The DNA of the CDR3 is TGTGCCAGCAGTGCGGGGAGAAGCAATCAGCCCCAGCATTTT. Translation: CASSAGRSNQPQHF. The entire variable domain, with the rest obtained from reference TRBV2 and TRBJ1-5, is as follows: EPEVTQTPSHQVTQMGQEVILRCVPISNHLYFYWYRQILGQKVEFLVSFYNNEISEKSEIFDDQFSVERPDGSNFTLKIRSTKLEDSAMYFCASSAGRSNQPQHFGDGTRLSIL.

The chain couples TRBV30 to TRBJ1-5; 7 bases map to TRBD1. CDR3 length: 14 residues. The germline V gene encodes CDR1 GTSNPN and CDR2 SVGIG (reference sequence). The V segment lost 0 bases and the J segment 2 bases; nucleotides outside the gene matches: 1. This CDR3 is CAWSVGQGNQPQHF. The CDR3 bases are TGTGCCTGGAGTGTAGGACAGGGCAATCAGCCCCAGCATTTT.

The gene calls are TRBV7-6 and TRBJ1-3; maybe TRBD1 (5 bases). The CDR3 is made up of 14 amino acids. The V gene lost 6 bases and the J gene lost 1 base, with 10 bases spanning the gap. Germline V gene lookup returns CDR1 SGHVS and CDR2 FNYEAQ. The DNA for the CDR3 is TGTGCCAGCAGTTACCCAGGGTCTGGAAACACCATATATTTT. Protein sequence: CASSYPGSGNTIYF.

V is TRBV6-5 and J is TRBJ1-5; the D gene is possibly TRBD1 (6 bases). CDR1 is MNHEY and CDR2 is SVGAGI in the germline V gene. V dropped 6 bases and J dropped 4 bases, with 10 bases sitting between them. This CDR3 comprises 13 residues. CDR3 amino acids: CASSPDRNQPQHF. The CDR3 nucleotides are TGTGCCAGCAGCCCGGACAGAAATCAGCCCCAGCATTTT.

The chain has TRBV5-8 and TRBJ2-1; the match to TRBD2 covers 10 bases. The V gene end was trimmed by 4 bases and the J gene end by 3 bases; junction bases not matched to a gene: 4. Germline CDR1 and CDR2: SGHTS and YDEGEE. The CDR3 has 15 residues. The CDR3 reads CASSHRLAGYNEQFF. For the CDR3, the DNA is TGTGCCAGCAGCCACCGACTAGCGGGCTACAATGAGCAGTTCTTC.

The chain joins TRBV5-1 to TRBJ2-5; the match to TRBD2 covers 11 bases. The V segment lost 4 bases and the J segment 5 bases; nucleotides outside the gene matches: 7. The length of the CDR3 is 15 residues. Germline CDR1 is SGHRS and CDR2 is YFSETQ. DNA for the CDR3: TGCGCCAGCAGCGATAGCGGGGGGGATTATGAGACCCAGTACTTC. Its translation is CASSDSGGDYETQYF. Full variable domain (missing parts from reference TRBV5-1 and TRBJ2-5): KAGVTQTPRYLIKTRGQQVTLSCSPISGHRSVSWYQQTPGQGLQFLFEYFSETQRNKGNFPGRFSGRQFSNSRSEMNVSTLELGDSALYLCASSDSGGDYETQYFGPGTRLLVL.

Points on this clone: A read error may account for a junction end that differs from germline. V gene TRBV7-9 combines with J gene TRBJ2-1; 7 bases line up with TRBD2. Germline V gene lookup returns CDR1 SEHNR and CDR2 FQNEAQ (reference sequence). CDR3 length: 16 residues. The CDR3 loop reads CASSLAGTISDNEQFF. The DNA of the CDR3 is TGTGCCAGCAGCTTAGCCGGGACTATCTCCGACAATGAGCAGTTCTTC.

In this sample, this clone turned up a few times. This sequence joins TRBV5-1 and TRBJ2-1; D is possibly TRBD2 (6 bases). The V gene's germline CDR1 is SGHRS and CDR2 YFSETQ. CDR3 size: 13 residues. V was cut by 7 bases and J by 7 bases, with 15 bases left in between. CDR3 loop: CASGRLVGNEQFF. Written as DNA, the CDR3 is TGCGCCAGCGGCAGACTAGTGGGTAATGAGCAGTTCTTC. The full variable domain, completed using reference TRBV5-1 and TRBJ2-1, is KAGVTQTPRYLIKTRGQQVTLSCSPISGHRSVSWYQQTPGQGLQFLFEYFSETQRNKGNFPGRFSGRQFSNSRSEMNVSTLELGDSALYLCASGRLVGNEQFFGPGTRLTVL.

J is TRBJ2-7 and V is TRBV12-5; 8 bases map to TRBD1. Germline V gene data show CDR1 as LGHNT and CDR2 as FRNRAP. The trim removed 0 bases at V and 11 bases at J, leaving 12 bases unmatched. CDR3 length equals 15 residues. The CDR3: CASGLVLGQEFRKYF. The CDR3 DNA reads as TGTGCTAGTGGTTTGGTACTGGGACAGGAATTTCGAAAGTACTTC.

V and J are TRBV12-2 and TRBJ2-6; TRBD2 was called by the table and not checked on the DNA. TRBV12-2 is reported as a pseudogene. The CDR3 extends over 17 amino acids. The CDR3 is CASPVGGRANRANVLTF. CDR3 in DNA: TGTGCAAGTCCTGTGGGCGGGAGGGCCAATAGGGCCAACGTCCTGACTTTC.

This clone was observed a single time. The chain employs TRBV6-1 and TRBJ1-1, with D possibly matching TRBD1 (5 bases). V lost 6 bases, J lost 3 bases, and 14 bases lay in between. This CDR3 region has 14 residues. Germline CDR1 MNHNS, CDR2 SASEGT. The CDR3 loop reads CASRTETGDTEAFF. The CDR3 bases are TGTGCCAGCAGAACTGAGACGGGGGACACTGAAGCTTTCTTT.

The chain employs TRBV11-1 and TRBJ2-7; D uncertain. CDR1 SGHAT and CDR2 FQDESV come from the germline V gene (reference sequence). The germline V and J ends were trimmed by 3 bases and 4 bases, with 16 bases remaining between them. This CDR3 contains 15 residues. In DNA, the CDR3 is TGTGCCAGCAGCTTTTCTAGATCCCACGAATACGAGCAGTACTTC. Translation: CASSFSRSHEYEQYF. Full variable domain (rest looked up from reference TRBV11-1 and TRBJ2-7): EAEVAQSPRYKITEKSQAVAFWCDPISGHATLYWYRQILGQGPELLVQFQDESVVDDSQLPKDRFSAERLKGVDSTLKIQPAELGDSAMYLCASSFSRSHEYEQYFGPGTRLTVT.

This chain connects TRBV28 to TRBJ2-1; possible D gene TRBD1, 6 bases. V was shortened by 5 bases and J by 2 bases, with 10 bases between the two germline ends. This CDR3 spans 14 amino acids. Germline values: CDR1 MDHEN, CDR2 SYDVKM. CDR3 bases: TGTGCCAGCAGTCAGGGGATACCCTACAATGAGCAGTTCTTC. This sequence encodes CASSQGIPYNEQFF.

This clone was seen a single time. This chain joins TRBV30 and TRBJ2-6; D remains unclear. CDR1 GTSNPN and CDR2 SVGIG come from the germline V gene (reference sequence). Trimming cost V 4 bases and J 1 base, with 11 bases left between them. The CDR3 has 15 amino acids. The CDR3 loop is CAWKSTGSGANVLTF. CDR3 bases: TGTGCCTGGAAAAGTACGGGTTCTGGGGCCAACGTCCTGACTTTC.

The CDR3 nucleotides are TGCGCCAGCAGACCGACAGGGGACGGTGATCAGCCCCAGCATTTT. It is translated as CASRPTGDGDQPQHF. V gene TRBV4-1 combines with J gene TRBJ1-5; 8 bases match TRBD1. The V and J ends lost 6 bases and 5 bases, in that order; junction bases with no gene match: 9. The CDR3 loop spans 15 amino acids. Germline V CDR1 and CDR2: MGHRA, YSYEKL.

The J gene is TRBJ2-3, the V gene TRBV6-5; the D is unclear. Per germline, CDR1 MNHEY and CDR2 SVGAGI. CDR3 size: 14 residues. Trimming removed 5 bases from V and 0 bases from J, with 9 bases in between. The CDR3 is CASSPLFSTDTQYF. In DNA, the CDR3 is TGTGCCAGCAGTCCACTTTTCAGCACAGATACGCAGTATTTT.

The CDR3: CAISEWNPGLANTGELFF. In DNA form, the CDR3 reads TGTGCCATCAGTGAGTGGAATCCAGGCCTTGCGAACACCGGGGAGCTGTTTTTT. The chain is built from TRBV10-3 and TRBJ2-2; D is undetermined. The germline V gene encodes CDR1 ENHRY and CDR2 SYGVKD. The CDR3 contains 18 residues. V lost 1 base to trimming and J lost 0 bases, with 15 bases between them.

V and J are TRBV5-4 and TRBJ1-2; TRBD1 agrees at 9 bases. CDR1 and CDR2 (germline): SGHNT, YYREEE (reference sequence). With V trimmed by 1 base and J by 0 bases, 1 base remained unmatched. The CDR3 extends over 15 amino acids. The CDR3 DNA reads TGTGCCAGCAGCTTGCGGACAGGGGCTAACTATGGCTACACCTTC. Translation gives CASSLRTGANYGYTF.